What follows describes a single T cell receptor beta chain. Only in-frame clones appear in the TCRdb table, and some are missing; sequencing was by immunoSEQ multiplex PCR. The sample shows a few hundred thousand clones, approximately 83% of them seen only once. The record originates from a study of blood T cell repertoires in COVID-19. Study context: Samples representing acute and convalescent COVID-19 were sourced from the United States, Italy and Spain. Sample material is recorded as cDNA or gDNA derived from T cells, B-cell-depleted T cells, or PBMCs.

What was sequenced was PBMCs or T cells enriched from blood (not recorded which). This TCR derives from a woman aged 40-49 years with acute COVID-19.

The CDR3 nucleotides read TGCGCCAGCAGCACAGCCGGGAGCACCGGGGAGCTGTTTTTT. It encodes CASSTAGSTGELFF. V gene TRBV5-1 combines with J gene TRBJ2-2, with D possibly TRBD2 on 6 matching bases. Between the trimmed V and J ends, which lost 4 bases and 4 bases, there was a span of 11 bases. Germline-derived CDR1 and CDR2 are SGHRS and YFSETQ. This CDR3 region has 14 residues.